This section outlines one TCR beta chain sequence together with its context. The target antigen is unknown. This entry belongs to a study of blood T cells in healthy people across ages. Findings and caveats of the study: Expanded clonotype changes were possibly confounded by unknown donor CMV status.

With a J-beta primer mix and a sample-barcoded 5' primer, a second PCR ran about 6 to 11 cycles. One entry per CDR3 protein, called by TCRdb with MiXCR from the 5' RACE reads. The sample consists of approximately 1.5 million distinct CDR3 sequences, about 35% of them appearing once. This CDR3 comprises 13 residues. CDR1 is SGDLS, CDR2 YYNGEE, per germline. With V trimmed by 4 bases and J by 10 bases, 6 bases remained unmatched. The chain recombines TRBV9 with TRBJ1-1, with TRBD1 matching 11 bases. Material: blood. This TCR was recovered from a woman aged 30 to 39 in good health. As DNA, the CDR3 is TGTGCCAGCAGCTCTGGGACAGGGGGGAGAGCTTTCTTT. Its translation is CASSSGTGGRAFF.